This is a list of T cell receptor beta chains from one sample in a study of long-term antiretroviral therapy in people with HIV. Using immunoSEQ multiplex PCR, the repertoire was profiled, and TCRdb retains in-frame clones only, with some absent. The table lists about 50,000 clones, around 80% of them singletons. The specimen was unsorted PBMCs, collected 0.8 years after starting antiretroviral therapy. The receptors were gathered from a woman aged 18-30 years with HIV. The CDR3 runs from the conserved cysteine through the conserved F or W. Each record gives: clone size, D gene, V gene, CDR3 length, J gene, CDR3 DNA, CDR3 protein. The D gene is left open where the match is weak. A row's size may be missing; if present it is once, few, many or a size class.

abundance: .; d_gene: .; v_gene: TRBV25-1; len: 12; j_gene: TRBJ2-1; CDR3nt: TGTGCCAGCAGCCCGGGTATCGATGAGCAGTTCTTC; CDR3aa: CASSPGIDEQFF
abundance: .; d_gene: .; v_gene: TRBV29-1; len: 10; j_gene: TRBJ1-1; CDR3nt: TGCAGCGTTCGGGACACTGAAGCTTTCTTT; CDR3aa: CSVRDTEAFF
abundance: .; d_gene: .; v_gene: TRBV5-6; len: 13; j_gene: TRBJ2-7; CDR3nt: TGTGCCAGCAGCTTGAGGGGGAACTACGAGCAGTACTTC; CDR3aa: CASSLRGNYEQYF
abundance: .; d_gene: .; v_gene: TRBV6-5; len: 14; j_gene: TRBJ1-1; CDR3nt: TGTGCCAGCAGTCCCTGGACGGACGGGCGAGGAGCTTTCTTT; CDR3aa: CASSPWTDGRGAFF
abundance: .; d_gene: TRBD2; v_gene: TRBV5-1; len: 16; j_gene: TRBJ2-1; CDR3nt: TGCGCCAGCAGCTTGGACGGCGGGAGGGCCAGCGATGAGCAGTTCTTC; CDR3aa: CASSLDGGRASDEQFF
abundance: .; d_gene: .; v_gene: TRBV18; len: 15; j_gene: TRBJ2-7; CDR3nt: TGTGCCAGCTCACCTCGAGGTCTCAGCTCCTACGAGCAGTACTTC; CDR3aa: CASSPRGLSSYEQYF
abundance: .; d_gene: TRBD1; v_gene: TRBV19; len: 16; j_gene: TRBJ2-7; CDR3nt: TGTGCCAGTAGTGAATCCTTTACAGGGGGACCTTACGAGCAGTACTTC; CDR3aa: CASSESFTGGPYEQYF
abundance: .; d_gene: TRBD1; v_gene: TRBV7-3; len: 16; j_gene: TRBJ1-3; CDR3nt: TGTGCCAGCAGCTTGGGGGGACAGAGCTCTGGAAACACCATATATTTT; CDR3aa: CASSLGGQSSGNTIYF
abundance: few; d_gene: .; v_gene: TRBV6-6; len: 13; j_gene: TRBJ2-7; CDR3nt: TGTGCCAGCAGTTACCTACCCCAAGGCCGGCAGTACTTC; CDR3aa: CASSYLPQGRQYF
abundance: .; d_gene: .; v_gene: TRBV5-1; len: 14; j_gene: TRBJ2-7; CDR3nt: TGCGCCAGCAGCTTGGACGGTAACAGCTACGAGCAGTACTTC; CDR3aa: CASSLDGNSYEQYF
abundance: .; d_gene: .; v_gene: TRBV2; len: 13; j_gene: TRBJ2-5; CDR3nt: TGTGCCAGCACAGGCACTGGTCGGGAGACCCAGTACTTC; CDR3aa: CASTGTGRETQYF
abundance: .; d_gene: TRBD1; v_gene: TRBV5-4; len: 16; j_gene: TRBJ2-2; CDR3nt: TGTGCCAGCAGCCTACCCGGACAGGGTGGTGGCGGGGAGCTGTTTTTT; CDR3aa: CASSLPGQGGGGELFF
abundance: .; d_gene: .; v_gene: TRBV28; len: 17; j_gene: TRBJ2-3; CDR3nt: TGTGCCAGCAGTTTATGGTTTGGAGGGGCCAACACAGATACGCAGTATTTT; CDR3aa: CASSLWFGGANTDTQYF
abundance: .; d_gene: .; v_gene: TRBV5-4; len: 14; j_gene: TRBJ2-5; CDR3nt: TGTGCCAGCAGCTTGGAGGACAGAGCTGAGACCCAGTACTTC; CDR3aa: CASSLEDRAETQYF
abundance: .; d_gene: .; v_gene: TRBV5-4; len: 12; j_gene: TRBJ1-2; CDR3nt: TGTGCCAGCAGCCAACAGAGATATGGCTACACCTTC; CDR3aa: CASSQQRYGYTF
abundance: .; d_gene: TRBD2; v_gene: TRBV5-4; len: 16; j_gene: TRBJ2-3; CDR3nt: TGTGCCAGCAGCTTGGATGGGACTAGAGTCCCAGATACGCAGTATTTT; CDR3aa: CASSLDGTRVPDTQYF
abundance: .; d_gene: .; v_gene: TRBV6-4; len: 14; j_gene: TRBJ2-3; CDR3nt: TGTGCCAGCAGTGTTCAAGTTAACTCCGATACGCAGTATTTT; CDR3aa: CASSVQVNSDTQYF
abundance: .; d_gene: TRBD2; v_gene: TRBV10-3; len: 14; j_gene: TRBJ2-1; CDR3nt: TGTGCCATCGAAACTAGCGGGGTCTACAATGAGCAGTTCTTC; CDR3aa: CAIETSGVYNEQFF
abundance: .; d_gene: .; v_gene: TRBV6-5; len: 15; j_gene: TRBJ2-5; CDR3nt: TGTGCCAGCAGTTACTCGCCTTTCGGTGGGGAGACCCAGTACTTC; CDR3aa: CASSYSPFGGETQYF
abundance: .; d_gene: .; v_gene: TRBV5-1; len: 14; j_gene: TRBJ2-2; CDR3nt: TGCGCCAGCAGCGACCAAACTAGTGGCGGGGAGCTGTTTTTT; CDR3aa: CASSDQTSGGELFF
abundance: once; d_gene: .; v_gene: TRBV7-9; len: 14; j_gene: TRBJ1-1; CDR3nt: TGTGCCAGCAGCCTGGACAGCCGAGGCACTGAAGCTTTCTTT; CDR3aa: CASSLDSRGTEAFF
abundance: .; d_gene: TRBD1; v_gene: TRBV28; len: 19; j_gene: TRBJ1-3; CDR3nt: TGTGCCAGCAGCCCTACGGGGGACAGGGGCGGTTGGAAACGAAACACCATATATTTT; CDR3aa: CASSPTGDRGGWKRNTIYF
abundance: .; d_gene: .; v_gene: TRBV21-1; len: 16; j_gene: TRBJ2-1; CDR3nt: TGTGCCAGCACCCCCCCCGGGACTAGCGGCAACAATGAGCAGTTCTTC; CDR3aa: CASTPPGTSGNNEQFF
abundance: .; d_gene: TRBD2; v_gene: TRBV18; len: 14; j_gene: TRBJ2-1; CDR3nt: TGTGCCAGCTCCATTAGCGGGAGTTACAATGAGCAGTTCTTC; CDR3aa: CASSISGSYNEQFF
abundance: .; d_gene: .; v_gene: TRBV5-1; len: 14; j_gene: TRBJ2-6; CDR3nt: TGCGCCAGCAGCCACAGGGCTGGGGCCAACGTCCTGACTTTC; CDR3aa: CASSHRAGANVLTF
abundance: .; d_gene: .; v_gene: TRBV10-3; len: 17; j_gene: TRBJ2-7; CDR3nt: TGTGCCATCAGTGACGGGGTTGATCACGGGAGCAACGACGAGCAGTACTTC; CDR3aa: CAISDGVDHGSNDEQYF
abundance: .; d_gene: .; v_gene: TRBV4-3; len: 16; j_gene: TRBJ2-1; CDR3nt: TGCGCCAGCAGCCCCGGACCCGATCACTCCTACAATGAGCAGTTCTTC; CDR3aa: CASSPGPDHSYNEQFF
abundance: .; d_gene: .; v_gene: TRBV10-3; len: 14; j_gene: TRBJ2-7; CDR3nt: TGTGCCATCAGCCGGGACAATGAGCCCTACGAGCAGTACTTC; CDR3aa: CAISRDNEPYEQYF
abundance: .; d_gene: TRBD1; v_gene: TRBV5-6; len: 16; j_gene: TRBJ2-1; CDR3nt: TGTGCCAGCAGCTTGGCGGGACAGGGGGCTACAAATGAGCAGTTCTTC; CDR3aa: CASSLAGQGATNEQFF
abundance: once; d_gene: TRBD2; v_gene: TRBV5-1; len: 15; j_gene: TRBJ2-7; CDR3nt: TGCGCCAGCAGCACCACTAGCGGGAGTGTGTACGAGCAGTACTTC; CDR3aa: CASSTTSGSVYEQYF
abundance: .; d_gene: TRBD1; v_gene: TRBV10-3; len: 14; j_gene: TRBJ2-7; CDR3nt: TGTGCCACTTCTAAGACAGGGAGCTCCTACGAGCAGTACTTC; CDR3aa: CATSKTGSSYEQYF
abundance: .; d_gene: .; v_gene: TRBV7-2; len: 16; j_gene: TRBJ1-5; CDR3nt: TGTGCCAGCAGCTTAGGTTCCAGGGGAGGAGGTCAGCCCCAGCATTTT; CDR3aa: CASSLGSRGGGQPQHF
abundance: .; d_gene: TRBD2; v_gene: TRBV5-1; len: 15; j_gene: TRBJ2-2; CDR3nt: TGCGCCAGCACCATGACTAGCGGGAACACCGGGGAGCTGTTTTTT; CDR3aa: CASTMTSGNTGELFF
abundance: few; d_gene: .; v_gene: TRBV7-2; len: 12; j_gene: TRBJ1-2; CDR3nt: TGTGCCAGCAGCCCCCGGACGCATAGCTACACCTTC; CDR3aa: CASSPRTHSYTF
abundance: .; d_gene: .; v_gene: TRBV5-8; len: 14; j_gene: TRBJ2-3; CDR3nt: TGTGCCAGCAGCTTCGGCCAGGATACAGATACGCAGTATTTT; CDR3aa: CASSFGQDTDTQYF
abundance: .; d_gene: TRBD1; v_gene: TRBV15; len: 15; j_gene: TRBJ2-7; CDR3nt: TGTGCCACCAGCAACCCGGGACAGGGGGCTTACGAGCAGTACTTC; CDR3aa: CATSNPGQGAYEQYF
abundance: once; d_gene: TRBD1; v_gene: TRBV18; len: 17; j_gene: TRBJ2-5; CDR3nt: TGTGCCAGCTCACCGGTTGGACCGGGACAGGGAACGCGGGAGCAGTACTTC; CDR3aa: CASSPVGPGQGTREQYF
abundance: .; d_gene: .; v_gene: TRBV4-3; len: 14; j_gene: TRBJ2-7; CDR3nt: TGCGCCAGCAGCCAAGAGGGGGTGCGGGGCGAGCAGTACTTC; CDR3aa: CASSQEGVRGEQYF
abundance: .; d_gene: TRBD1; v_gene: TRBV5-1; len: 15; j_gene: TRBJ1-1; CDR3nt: TGCGCCAGCAGCTTGTTGCAGGGGGGGAACACTGAAGCTTTCTTT; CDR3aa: CASSLLQGGNTEAFF
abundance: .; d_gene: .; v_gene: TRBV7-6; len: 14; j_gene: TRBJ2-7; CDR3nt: TGTGCCAGCAGCTTAGGACTGTTAACCTACGAGCAGTACTTC; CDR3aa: CASSLGLLTYEQYF
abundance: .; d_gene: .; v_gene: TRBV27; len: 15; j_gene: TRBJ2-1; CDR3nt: TGTGCCAGCAGTTCAAGGTCCACCGGGAACAATGAGCAGTTCTTC; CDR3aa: CASSSRSTGNNEQFF
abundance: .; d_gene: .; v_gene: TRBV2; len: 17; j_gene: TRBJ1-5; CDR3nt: TGTGCCAGCACCAACACAGAGGGGGGACGGGGCAATCAGCCCCAGCATTTT; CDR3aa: CASTNTEGGRGNQPQHF